This TCR beta chain was sequenced during a study of blood T cell repertoires in COVID-19. Across the whole study: Sites across the United States, Italy and Spain contributed samples from acute and convalescent COVID-19.

The CDR3 runs to 15 residues. With V trimmed by 5 bases and J by 1 base, 7 bases remained unmatched. In germline, CDR1 is SNHLY, CDR2 FYNNEI. Adults between about 18 and 89 years of age took part from under 25 US areas. Cohorts were determined from participant-reported clinical history. Original methodology: Quantification of nucleated cells was approximated via reference gene primer amplification. Here immunoSEQ multiplex PCR was the method, and the copy in TCRdb shows in-frame clones only, minus some. The D gene and trimming were derived from the DNA, and the V and J assignments and clone size from that table. The sample shows about 180,000 clones, about 91% of them seen only once.

The source material was PBMCs or T cells enriched from blood (not recorded which). The clonotype comes from a woman in her 40s with acute COVID-19. The J gene is TRBJ1-2, the V gene TRBV2; 7 nucleotides match TRBD1. The CDR3 sequence: CASSYNGQVNYGYTF. The CDR3 bases are TGTGCCAGCAGTTATAACGGACAGGTTAACTATGGCTACACCTTC.